The 3 T cell receptor beta chains listed next were all sequenced from one sample in a study of beta chain features in type 1 diabetes. The isolated RNA, all of it, was reverse transcribed, so expressed TCRB transcripts were what got sequenced. Using immunoSEQ multiplex PCR, the repertoire was profiled, and TCRdb retains in-frame clones only, with some absent. The repertoire has over 150,000 clones, around 8% of them found once; the top ten carry about 0.6%. The sample was central memory CD4+ T cells from blood. The receptors were gathered from a man younger than 35 in good health.

J is TRBJ2-3 and V is TRBV11-2; 13 bases map to TRBD2. The germline CDR1 and CDR2 sequences are SGHAT and FQNNGV. After removal of 2 bases from V and 4 bases from J, the junction contained 3 bases not matched to a gene. CDR3 size: 16 residues. CDR3 region: CASSLRTSGSSDTQYF. The CDR3 DNA follows: TGTGCCAGCAGCTTACGGACTAGCGGGAGCTCAGATACGCAGTATTTT.

The rearrangement joins TRBV27 to TRBJ1-2; 10 bases line up with TRBD1. Germline CDR1 is MNHEY and CDR2 is SMNVEV (reference sequence). J was trimmed by 2 bases and V by 6 bases; bases with no gene match: 9. The CDR3 is 16 residues long. The CDR3 here is CASRRTGGLYNYGYTF. CDR3 in DNA: TGTGCCAGCAGGAGGACAGGGGGACTATACAACTATGGCTACACCTTC.

This clone occurred a few times. The CDR3 reads CARSFSPLHF. DNA for the CDR3: TGTGCCAGGTCCTTTTCACCCCTCCACTTT. J is TRBJ1-6 and V is TRBV25-1, with no clear D. V was pared by 9 bases and J by 9 bases, with 6 bases between. The CDR3 has 10 residues. CDR1 and CDR2 (germline): MGHDK, SYGVNS.